A single TCR beta chain is shown here with its context. This sample was included in a study of blood T cell repertoires in COVID-19. Study as a whole: Material from acute and convalescent COVID-19 was sourced from the United States, Italy and Spain.

V was pared by 4 bases and J by 5 bases, with 24 bases between. Germline CDR1 MGHRA, CDR2 YSYEKL. CDR3 size: 18 residues. Authors' methods: Quantification of nucleated cells was approximated via reference gene primer amplification. Only in-frame clones appear in the TCRdb table, and some are missing; sequencing was by immunoSEQ multiplex PCR. From that table come the V and J calls and clone size; the DNA was used to work out D and trimming. The sample shows tens of thousands of clones, roughly 84% of them seen only once. The sequence derives from an elderly woman with active or convalescent COVID-19. Sequencing input: peripheral blood. V usage is TRBV4-1 and J usage is TRBJ1-5, with D possibly matching TRBD1 (5 bases). CDR3 sequence: CASSPPAGFSARDQPQHF. Written as DNA, the CDR3 is TGCGCCAGCAGCCCCCCCGCAGGGTTTAGTGCCCGGGATCAGCCCCAGCATTTT.